The rows below give T cell receptor beta chains drawn from one sample of a study of cytomegalovirus exposure and HLA in healthy donors. Libraries were prepared by immunoSEQ multiplex PCR; TCRdb keeps only in-frame clonotypes and omits some of them. The table has around 95,000 clones, less than 80% seen once. Sample: PBMCs. Receptors were obtained from a middle-aged woman in good health and CMV-seropositive. Each CDR3 is given with its conserved first and last residue. The D gene is left open where the match is weak. The listing skips clone size in some rows; elsewhere it reads once, few, many or a size class.

V,J,size,D,DNA,CDR3
TRBV21-1,TRBJ2-1,-,-,TGTGCCAGCAGCAAAGGGGGGGAACCATACAATGAGCAGTTCTTC,CASSKGGEPYNEQFF
TRBV18,TRBJ2-3,-,TRBD2,TGTGCCAGCTCGCCTCTAGCGGGGGTTGATACGCAGTATTTT,CASSPLAGVDTQYF
TRBV29-1,TRBJ2-5,-,TRBD1,TGCAGCGGGGGACAGGTAGGAGAGACCCAGTACTTC,CSGGQVGETQYF
TRBV11-3,TRBJ2-1,-,TRBD1,TGTGCCAGCAGGCGGACAGGGGGCTATGGTGAGCAGTTCTTC,CASRRTGGYGEQFF
TRBV2,TRBJ1-4,-,TRBD1,TGTGCCAGCCGGGGGGGGACAGTCTCTAATGAAAAACTGTTTTTT,CASRGGTVSNEKLFF
TRBV5-4,TRBJ2-5,-,TRBD1,TGTGCCAGCAGCCAACGGACAGGGGTTGGGGAGACCCAGTACTTC,CASSQRTGVGETQYF
TRBV5-4,TRBJ2-1,-,TRBD2,TGTGCCAGCAGCTCTGAGACTAGCGGTGGAGGGGATGAGCAGTTCTTC,CASSSETSGGGDEQFF
TRBV28,TRBJ2-7,-,-,TGTGCCAGCAGTGAAAGTGGGGGGACCTACGAGCAGTACTTC,CASSESGGTYEQYF
TRBV18,TRBJ2-5,-,TRBD2,TGTGCCAGCTCACCACCAGCAACTAGCGGGACCCAGTACTTC,CASSPPATSGTQYF
TRBV19,TRBJ2-7,once,-,TGTGCCAGTAGTATAAGGGGGTTGGACGAGCAGTACTTC,CASSIRGLDEQYF
TRBV7-3,TRBJ1-1,-,-,TGTGCCAGCACCCTCGGCGGAGGGGACACTGAAGCTTTCTTT,CASTLGGGDTEAFF
TRBV10-3,TRBJ1-3,-,-,TGTGCCATCAGTGACATGTACAGACAAAAGGGACTAAGCTCTGGAAACACCATATATTTT,CAISDMYRQKGLSSGNTIYF
TRBV9,TRBJ2-2,-,-,TGTGCCAGCACAGACACCCTCCTTCCCGGGGAGCTGTTTTTT,CASTDTLLPGELFF
TRBV18,TRBJ2-7,few,-,TGTGCCAGCTCACCGGGTCTAGACGGCTACGAGCAGTACTTC,CASSPGLDGYEQYF
TRBV4-2,TRBJ2-7,-,-,TGTGCCAGCAGCCAACAGGGCTACGAGCAGTACTTC,CASSQQGYEQYF
TRBV2,TRBJ1-1,-,-,TGTGCCAGCAGTGATGACGGCGGCGGCACTGAAGCTTTCTTT,CASSDDGGGTEAFF
TRBV7-8,TRBJ1-1,-,-,TGTGCCAGCAGCTATGGGGGGGTAGGCGGCACTGAAGCTTTCTTT,CASSYGGVGGTEAFF
TRBV29-1,TRBJ2-3,-,TRBD2,TGCAGCTGCACTAGCGCGAGCACAGATACGCAGTATTTT,CSCTSASTDTQYF
TRBV6-6,TRBJ2-1,few,-,TGTGCCAGCAGTTATGGGCCTCTTCACAATGAGCAGTTCTTC,CASSYGPLHNEQFF
TRBV7-2,TRBJ2-1,-,TRBD1,TGTGCCAGCAGCTCTTGGGACAGGGAGGGCTACAATGAGCAGTTCTTC,CASSSWDREGYNEQFF
TRBV25-1,TRBJ2-1,-,TRBD2,TGTGCCAGCAGTGAAATGGGGGGTAGCGGGAACGACAATGAGCAGTTCTTC,CASSEMGGSGNDNEQFF
TRBV5-1,TRBJ2-1,-,TRBD1,TGCGCCAGCAGCTTGGGACAGGGGGCGATCCATGAGCAGTTCTTC,CASSLGQGAIHEQFF
TRBV6-4,TRBJ2-2,-,-,TGTGCCAGCAGTGACCCCGCGCGGTTCGGAGGTGACACCGGGGAGCTGTTTTTT,CASSDPARFGGDTGELFF
TRBV29-1,TRBJ2-3,-,-,TGCAGCGTTGAAAAAGCGGGTGATAGCACAGATACGCAGTATTTT,CSVEKAGDSTDTQYF
TRBV6-1,TRBJ2-7,-,-,TGTGCCAGCAGTGAAGGTCACGGTCCCTCCTACGAGCAGTACTTC,CASSEGHGPSYEQYF
TRBV29-1,TRBJ2-1,-,-,TGCAGCGTTGGAGGCGGGACCGGCTCCTACAATGAGCAGTTCTTC,CSVGGGTGSYNEQFF
TRBV18,TRBJ2-1,-,-,TGTGCCAGCTCACCGAACCTTTTAACGCGGGACTTCTACAATGAGCAGTTCTTC,CASSPNLLTRDFYNEQFF
TRBV14,TRBJ2-1,-,TRBD2,TGTGCCAGCAGCAATTGGACTAGCTACAATGAGCAGTTCTTC,CASSNWTSYNEQFF
TRBV5-1,TRBJ2-7,-,-,TGCGCCAGCAGCTTGCAGGGGTCGGGTTCCGAGCAGTACTTC,CASSLQGSGSEQYF
TRBV19,TRBJ2-1,-,-,TGTGCCAGTAGTATGAGTTCGTTTGAGCAGTTCTTC,CASSMSSFEQFF
TRBV18,TRBJ2-5,-,-,TGTGCCAGCTCACGGGGGACAGTTTTCAGCGGGGAGACCCAGTACTTC,CASSRGTVFSGETQYF
TRBV11-2,TRBJ2-5,once,-,TGTGCCAGCAGGCGTGTGGGGGGAAAAGAGACCCAGTACTTC,CASRRVGGKETQYF
TRBV28,TRBJ1-1,-,TRBD1,TGTGCCAGCACGGGGGCCACAGGGGTTGAAGCTTTCTTT,CASTGATGVEAFF